This T cell receptor beta chain stems from a study of cytomegalovirus exposure and HLA in healthy donors. Findings and limits, study-wide: In a later analysis, HLA-C alleles had the fewest associated TCRs, DRB1 alleles the most. TCR beta chains numbering some 160 were designated cytomegalovirus-associated. Productive rates of about 87% or about 30% were seen for most TCR beta V segments in an earlier analysis. Sequencing likely caused a cluster of highly shared sequence variants.

The PCR had 60 Vbeta and 13 Jbeta primers. Profiling relied on immunoSEQ multiplex PCR, and the TCRdb table lists in-frame clones only, not all of them. Found here are roughly 130,000 clones, 65% to 85% of them singletons; the top ten hold approximately 1%. Turning to this clone: Its antigen is not identified.

The CDR3 runs to 15 residues. Trimming pared 6 bases from V and 3 bases from J, leaving 18 bases between. The germline V gene has CDR1 KGHSH and CDR2 LQKENI. The receptor was derived from a man younger than 35 in good health and CMV-seronegative. V and J are TRBV18 and TRBJ2-7, with a possible D match to TRBD1 (5 bases). Input material: PBMCs. The CDR3 sequence: CASSPRLGRNYEQYF. In DNA, the CDR3 is TGTGCCAGCTCTCCCCGGTTGGGGCGTAACTACGAGCAGTACTTC.